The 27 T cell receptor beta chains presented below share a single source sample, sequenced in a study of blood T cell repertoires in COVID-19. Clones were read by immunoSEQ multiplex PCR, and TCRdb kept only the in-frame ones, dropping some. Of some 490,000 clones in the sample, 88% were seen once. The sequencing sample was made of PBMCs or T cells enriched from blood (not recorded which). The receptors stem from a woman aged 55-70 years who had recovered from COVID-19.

The CDR3 coding sequence is TGCGCCAGCAGCATACGACTAGCGGGGGCCACCGGGGAGCTGTTTTTT. Protein: CASSIRLAGATGELFF. The V and J genes are TRBV5-1 and TRBJ2-2; 12 nucleotides align to TRBD2. CDR1 and CDR2 from the germline V gene are SGHRS and YFSETQ. This CDR3 region has 16 residues. The junction had 5 bases not matched to a gene; V was cut back by 4 bases and J by 4 bases.

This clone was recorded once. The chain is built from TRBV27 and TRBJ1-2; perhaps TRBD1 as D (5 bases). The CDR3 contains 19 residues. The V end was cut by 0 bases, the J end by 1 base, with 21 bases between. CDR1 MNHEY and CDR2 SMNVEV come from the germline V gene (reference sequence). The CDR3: CASSLSPPRVVGVNYGYTF. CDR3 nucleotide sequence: TGTGCCAGCAGTTTATCTCCCCCCAGGGTAGTAGGAGTTAACTATGGCTACACCTTC.

The CDR3 spells CASSQGQGIHEQYF. The CDR3 DNA sequence: TGCGCCAGCAGCCAAGGTCAGGGGATCCACGAGCAGTACTTC. V gene TRBV4-1 combines with J gene TRBJ2-7; TRBD1 is a possible D gene (6 bases). Looked up from germline, CDR1 is MGHRA and CDR2 is YSYEKL. With 1 base removed from V and 5 bases from J, the gap between germline ends came to 12 bases. This CDR3 region has 14 residues.

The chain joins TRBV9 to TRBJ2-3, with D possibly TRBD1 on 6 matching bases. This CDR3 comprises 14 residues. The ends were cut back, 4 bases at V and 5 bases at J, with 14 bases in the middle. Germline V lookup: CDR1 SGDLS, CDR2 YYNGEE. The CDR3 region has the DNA TGTGCCAGCAGCCCTAGGGGGAGTTTAGATACGCAGTATTTT. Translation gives CASSPRGSLDTQYF.

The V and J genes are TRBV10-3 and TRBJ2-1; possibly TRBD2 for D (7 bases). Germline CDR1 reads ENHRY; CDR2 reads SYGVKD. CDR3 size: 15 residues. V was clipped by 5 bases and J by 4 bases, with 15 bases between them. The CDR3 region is CAISSPGGKYNEQFF. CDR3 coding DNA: TGTGCCATCAGTTCCCCGGGGGGCAAGTACAATGAGCAGTTCTTC.

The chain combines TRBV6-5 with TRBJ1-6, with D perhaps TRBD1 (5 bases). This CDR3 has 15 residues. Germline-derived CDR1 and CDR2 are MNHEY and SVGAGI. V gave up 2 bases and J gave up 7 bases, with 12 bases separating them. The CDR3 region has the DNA TGTGCCAGCAGTTACGTCCGGGGGGGGAATTCACCCCTCCACTTT. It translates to CASSYVRGGNSPLHF.

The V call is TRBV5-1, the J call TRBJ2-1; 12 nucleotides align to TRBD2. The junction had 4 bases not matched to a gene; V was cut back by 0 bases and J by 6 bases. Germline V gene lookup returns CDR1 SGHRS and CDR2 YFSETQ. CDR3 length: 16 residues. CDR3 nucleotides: TGCGCCAGCAGCTTGGTCTCTAGCGGGGGGGCCAATGAGCAGTTCTTC. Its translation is CASSLVSSGGANEQFF.

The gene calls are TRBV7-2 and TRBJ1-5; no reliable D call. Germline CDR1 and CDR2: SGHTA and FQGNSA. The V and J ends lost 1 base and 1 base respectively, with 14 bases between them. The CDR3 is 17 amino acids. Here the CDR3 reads CASSLVVGRESNQPQHF. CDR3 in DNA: TGTGCCAGCAGCTTAGTGGTGGGGAGGGAAAGCAATCAGCCCCAGCATTTT.

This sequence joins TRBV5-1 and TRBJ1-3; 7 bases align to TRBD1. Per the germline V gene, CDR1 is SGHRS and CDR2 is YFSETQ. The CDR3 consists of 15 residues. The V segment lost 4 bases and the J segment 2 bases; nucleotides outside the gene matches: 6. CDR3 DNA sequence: TGCGCCAGCAGCCTACCACAGGGGACTGGAAACACCATATATTTT. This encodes CASSLPQGTGNTIYF.

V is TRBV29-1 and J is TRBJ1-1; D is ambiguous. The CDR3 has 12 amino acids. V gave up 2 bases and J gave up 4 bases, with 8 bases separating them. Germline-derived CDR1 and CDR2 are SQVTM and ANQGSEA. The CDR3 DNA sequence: TGCAGCGTTGAACGCAGGCCCACTGAAGCTTTCTTT. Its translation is CSVERRPTEAFF.

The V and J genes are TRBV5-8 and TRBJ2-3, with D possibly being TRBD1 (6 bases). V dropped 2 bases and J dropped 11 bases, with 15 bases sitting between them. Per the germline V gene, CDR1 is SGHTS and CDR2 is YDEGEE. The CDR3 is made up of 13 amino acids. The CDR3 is CASSFVREGGQYF. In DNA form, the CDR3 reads TGTGCCAGCAGCTTTGTTCGAGAAGGGGGGCAGTATTTT.

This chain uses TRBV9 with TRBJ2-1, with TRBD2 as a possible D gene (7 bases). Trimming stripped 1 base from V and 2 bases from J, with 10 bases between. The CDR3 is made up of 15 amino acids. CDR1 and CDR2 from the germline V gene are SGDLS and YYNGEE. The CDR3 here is CASSVYGGPYNEQFF. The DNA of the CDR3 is TGTGCCAGCAGCGTATACGGGGGGCCCTACAATGAGCAGTTCTTC. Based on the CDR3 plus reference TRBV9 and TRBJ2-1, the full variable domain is DSGVTQTPKHLITATGQRVTLRCSPRSGDLSVYWYQQSLDQGLQFLIQYYNGEERAKGNILERFSAQQFPDLHSELNLSSLELGDSALYFCASSVYGGPYNEQFFGPGTRLTVL.

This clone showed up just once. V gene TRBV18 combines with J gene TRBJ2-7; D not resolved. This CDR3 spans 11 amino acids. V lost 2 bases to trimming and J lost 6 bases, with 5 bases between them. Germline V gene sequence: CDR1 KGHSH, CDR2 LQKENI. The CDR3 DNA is TGTGCCAGCTCACCAGGCGGCGAGCAGTACTTC. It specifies CASSPGGEQYF.

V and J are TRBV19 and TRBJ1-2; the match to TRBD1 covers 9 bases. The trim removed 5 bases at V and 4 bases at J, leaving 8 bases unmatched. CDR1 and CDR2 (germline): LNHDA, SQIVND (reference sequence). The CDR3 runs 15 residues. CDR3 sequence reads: CASSPQGARGYGYTF. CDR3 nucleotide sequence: TGTGCCAGTAGTCCACAGGGGGCGCGGGGCTATGGCTACACCTTC.

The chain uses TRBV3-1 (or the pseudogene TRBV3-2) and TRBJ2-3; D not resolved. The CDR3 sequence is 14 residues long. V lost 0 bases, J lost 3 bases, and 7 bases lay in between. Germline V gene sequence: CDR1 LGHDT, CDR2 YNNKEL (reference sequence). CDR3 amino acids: CASSQDLGTDTQYF. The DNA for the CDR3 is TGTGCCAGCAGCCAAGATCTAGGTACAGATACGCAGTATTTT.

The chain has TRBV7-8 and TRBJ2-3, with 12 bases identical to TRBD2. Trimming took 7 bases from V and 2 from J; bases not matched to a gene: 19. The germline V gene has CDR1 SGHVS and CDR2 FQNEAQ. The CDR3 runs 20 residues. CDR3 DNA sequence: TGTGCCAGCATCCCCAGGGGGCTAGCGGGGGGGCTCACCCTCACAGATACGCAGTATTTT. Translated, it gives CASIPRGLAGGLTLTDTQYF.

The chain's CDR3 is CASAFNPGTEAFF. In DNA, the CDR3 is TGTGCCAGTGCCTTCAATCCGGGCACTGAAGCTTTCTTT. The chain couples TRBV6-4 to TRBJ1-1; D ambiguous. CDR1 MRHNA and CDR2 SNTAGT come from the germline V gene. The V gene lost 9 bases and the J gene lost 4 bases, with 15 bases spanning the gap. CDR3 size: 13 residues.

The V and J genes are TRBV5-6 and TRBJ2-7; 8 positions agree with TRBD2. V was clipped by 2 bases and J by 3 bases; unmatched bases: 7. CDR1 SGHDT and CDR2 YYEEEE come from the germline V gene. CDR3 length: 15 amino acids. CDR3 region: CASSFGAGGSYEQYV. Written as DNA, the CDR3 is TGTGCCAGCAGCTTTGGGGCGGGGGGTAGCTACGAGCAGTACGTC.

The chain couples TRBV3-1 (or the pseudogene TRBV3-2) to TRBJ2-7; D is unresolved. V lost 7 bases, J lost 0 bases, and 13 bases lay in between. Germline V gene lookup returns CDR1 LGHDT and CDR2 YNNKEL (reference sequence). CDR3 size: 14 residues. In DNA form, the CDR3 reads TGTGCCAGCAAGCAAAGTTTAAGCTCCTACGAGCAGTACGTC. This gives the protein CASKQSLSSYEQYV.

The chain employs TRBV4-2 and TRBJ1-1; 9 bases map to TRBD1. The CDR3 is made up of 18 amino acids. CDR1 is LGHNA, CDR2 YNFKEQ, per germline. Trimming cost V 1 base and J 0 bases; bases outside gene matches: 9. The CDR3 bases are TGTGCCAGCAGCCAAGCCTGGGACAGGGTAAATTTGAACACTGAAGCTTTCTTT. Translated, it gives CASSQAWDRVNLNTEAFF.

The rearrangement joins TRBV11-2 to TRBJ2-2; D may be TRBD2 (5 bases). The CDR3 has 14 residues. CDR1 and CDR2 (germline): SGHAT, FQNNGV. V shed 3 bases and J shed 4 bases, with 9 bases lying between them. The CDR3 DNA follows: TGTGCCAGCAGCTTCCGGGGTTTCACCGGGGAGCTGTTTTTT. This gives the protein CASSFRGFTGELFF. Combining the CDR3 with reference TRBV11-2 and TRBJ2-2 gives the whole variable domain EAGVAQSPRYKIIEKRQSVAFWCNPISGHATLYWYQQILGQGPKLLIQFQNNGVVDDSQLPKDRFSAERLKGVDSTLKIQPAKLEDSAVYLCASSFRGFTGELFFGEGSRLTVL.

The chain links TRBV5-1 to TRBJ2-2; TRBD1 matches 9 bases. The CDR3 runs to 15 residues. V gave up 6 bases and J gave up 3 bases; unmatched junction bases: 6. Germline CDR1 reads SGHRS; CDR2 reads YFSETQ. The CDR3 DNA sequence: TGCGCCAGCACCCGGGACAGGGTTGACACCGGGGAGCTGTTTTTT. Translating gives CASTRDRVDTGELFF.

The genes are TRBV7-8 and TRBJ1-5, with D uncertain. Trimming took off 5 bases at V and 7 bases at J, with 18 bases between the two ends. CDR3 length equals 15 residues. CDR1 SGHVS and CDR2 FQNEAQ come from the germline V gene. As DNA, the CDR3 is TGTGCCAGCAGCCTAGTGGCCGGGGTCGGGCAGCCCCAGCATTTT. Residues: CASSLVAGVGQPQHF.

CDR3 protein: CASSVREDQPQHF. DNA for the CDR3: TGTGCCAGCAGCGTCCGGGAAGATCAGCCCCAGCATTTT. V usage is TRBV9 and J usage is TRBJ1-5; D not resolved. Trimming pared 2 bases from V and 5 bases from J, leaving 8 bases between. This CDR3 region has 13 residues. CDR1 is SGDLS and CDR2 is YYNGEE in the germline V gene.

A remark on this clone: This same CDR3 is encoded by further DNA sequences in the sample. CDR3 nucleotides: TGTGCCAGTAGAGACTCCTCCTACAATGAGCAGTTCTTC. It encodes CASRDSSYNEQFF. The chain employs TRBV19 and TRBJ2-1; D unclear. Looked up from germline, CDR1 is LNHDA and CDR2 is SQIVND (reference sequence). Trimming pared 6 bases from V and 0 bases from J, leaving 6 bases between. The CDR3 extends over 13 amino acids. Filled out from reference TRBV19 and TRBJ2-1, the complete variable domain reads DGGITQSPKYLFRKEGQNVTLSCEQNLNHDAMYWYRQDPGQGLRLIYYSQIVNDFQKGDIAEGYSVSREKKESFPLTVTSAQKNPTAFYLCASRDSSYNEQFFGPGTRLTVL.

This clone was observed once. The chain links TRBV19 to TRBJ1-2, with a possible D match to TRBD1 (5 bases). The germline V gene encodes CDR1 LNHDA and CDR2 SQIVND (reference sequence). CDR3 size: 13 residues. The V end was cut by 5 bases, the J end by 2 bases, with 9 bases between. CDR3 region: CASSPKGNYGYTF. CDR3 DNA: TGTGCCAGTAGTCCCAAGGGGAACTATGGCTACACCTTC.

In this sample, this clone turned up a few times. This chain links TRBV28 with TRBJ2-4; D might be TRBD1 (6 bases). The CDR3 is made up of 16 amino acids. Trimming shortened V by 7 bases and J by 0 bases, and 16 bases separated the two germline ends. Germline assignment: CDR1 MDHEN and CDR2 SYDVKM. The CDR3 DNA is TGTGCCAGCACCCAAGCGGACAGTATAGCCAAAAACATTCAGTACTTC. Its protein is CASTQADSIAKNIQYF.